This T cell receptor beta chain was observed in a study of tumor and adjacent non-tumor tissue in lung cancer. Study-wide results and limits: Top 100 clones took a larger repertoire share in normal lung.

No cell sorting was done before RNA was extracted from the tissue. CDR3 length: 14 amino acids. In germline, CDR1 is MDHEN, CDR2 SYDVKM. The library came from three nested PCR rounds adapted from ARM-PCR protocols. MiXCR, applied by TCRdb to the multiplex PCR reads, yields one record per CDR3 protein. The table includes some 77,000 distinct CDR3 sequences, roughly 70% detected once. For this clonotype: Its specificity is unknown. A read error may produce the germline difference seen at one junction end.

This chain links TRBV28 with TRBJ2-7; D is unresolved. The sequence was collected from a woman in her seventies with non-small cell lung cancer. Sequencing used lung tumor tissue. The CDR3: CACRTETFSYEQYF. CDR3 nucleotides: TGTGCCTGCAGGACCGAGACTTTTTCCTACGAGCAGTACTTC.